This note documents a single TCR beta chain sequence. The CDR3 is 14 residues long. The V gene's germline CDR1 is GTSNPN and CDR2 SVGIG (reference sequence). V gave up 5 bases and J gave up 1 base; unmatched junction bases: 5. This table comes from immunoSEQ multiplex PCR, and its TCRdb copy is limited to in-frame clones, with some not included. The table has some 240,000 clones, approximately 83% seen once. These data come from a study of blood T cell repertoires in COVID-19. The overall study: Acute and convalescent COVID-19 samples came from the United States, Italy and Spain.

The material sequenced was PBMCs or T cells enriched from blood (not recorded which). The chain recombines TRBV30 with TRBJ2-3; 8 nucleotides align to TRBD2. This sequence was found in a woman aged 40-49 years with acute COVID-19. For the CDR3, the DNA is TGTGCCTGGGCCGGACTAGCAGGCACAGATACGCAGTATTTT. Its translation is CAWAGLAGTDTQYF.